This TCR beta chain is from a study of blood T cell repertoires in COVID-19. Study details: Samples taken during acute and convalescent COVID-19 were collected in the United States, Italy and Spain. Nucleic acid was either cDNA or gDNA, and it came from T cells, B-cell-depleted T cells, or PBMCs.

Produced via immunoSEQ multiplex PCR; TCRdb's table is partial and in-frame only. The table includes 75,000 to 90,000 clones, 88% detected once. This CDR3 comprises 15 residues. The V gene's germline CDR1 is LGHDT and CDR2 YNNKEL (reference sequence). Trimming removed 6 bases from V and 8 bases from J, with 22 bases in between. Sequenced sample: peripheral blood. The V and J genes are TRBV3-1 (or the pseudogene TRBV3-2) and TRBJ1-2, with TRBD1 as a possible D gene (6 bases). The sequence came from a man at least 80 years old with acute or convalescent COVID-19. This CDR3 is CASRGNTGSLHGYTF. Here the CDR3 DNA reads TGTGCCAGCAGAGGAAATACAGGGTCTCTCCACGGCTACACCTTC.